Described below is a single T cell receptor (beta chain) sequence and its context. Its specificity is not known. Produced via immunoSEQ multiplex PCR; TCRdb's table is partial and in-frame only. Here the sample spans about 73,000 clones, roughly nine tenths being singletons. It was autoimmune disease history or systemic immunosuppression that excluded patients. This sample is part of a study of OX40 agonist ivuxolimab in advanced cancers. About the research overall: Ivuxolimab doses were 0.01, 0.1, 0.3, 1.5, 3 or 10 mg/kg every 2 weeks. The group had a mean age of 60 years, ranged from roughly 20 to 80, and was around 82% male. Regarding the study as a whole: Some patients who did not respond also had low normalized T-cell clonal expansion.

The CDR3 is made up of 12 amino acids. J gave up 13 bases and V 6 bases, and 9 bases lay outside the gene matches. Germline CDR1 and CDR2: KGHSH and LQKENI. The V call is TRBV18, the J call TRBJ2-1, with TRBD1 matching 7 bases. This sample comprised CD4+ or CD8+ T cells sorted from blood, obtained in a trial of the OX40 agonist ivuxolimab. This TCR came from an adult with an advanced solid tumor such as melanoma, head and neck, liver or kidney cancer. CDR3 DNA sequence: TGTGCCAGCTCGAGAGGGGGCGCCCTTCAGTTCTTC. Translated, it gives CASSRGGALQFF.